This T cell receptor (beta chain) stems from a study of yellow fever vaccine responses in identical twins. Study-level points and caveats: A vaccine T cell response that seemed partly convergent and partly personalized was reported in twins.

For this clonotype: Its antigen is not identified.

TCRdb re-called the RT-PCR reads with MiXCR, one entry per CDR3 protein. The profile shows about 16,000 distinct CDR3 sequences, about four fifths of them singletons. CDR1 is SQVTM, CDR2 ANQGSEA, per germline. The V gene end was trimmed by 4 bases and the J gene end by 4 bases; junction bases not matched to a gene: 5. The CDR3 is 13 residues long. The source of this sequence is a woman in her late teens or twenties who received the yellow fever vaccine. The sequencing here drew on T cells from blood (PBMCs), unsorted or a sorted subset (not recorded which), taken before or after yellow fever vaccination (not recorded which). V is TRBV29-1 and J is TRBJ2-3; TRBD1 matches at 7 bases. CDR3 protein: CSVADRAADTQYF. The CDR3 region has the DNA TGCAGCGTTGCCGACAGGGCCGCAGATACGCAGTATTTT.